This T cell receptor (beta chain) was sequenced for a study of post-analysis software for immune sequencing data. Study-level results: A significant reduction in normalized Chao1 diversity was observed in multiple sclerosis patients versus controls. Strong co-clustering by F measure was evident for samples that had been prepared in the same batch.

TCR beta cDNA libraries had unique molecular identifiers. TCRdb analysed the PCR reads with MiXCR anew, one entry per CDR3 protein. The data hold fewer than 850,000 distinct CDR3 sequences, with 30% observed a single time. As concerns this clonotype: The antigen remains undetermined. One junction end disagrees with the germline gene, perhaps due to a read error.

Sequenced input: blood. This sequence originates from a girl aged 5 to 17 with multiple sclerosis.

CDR3 bases: TGTGCCAGCAGCGTAGCTAGCGGGAGAACAGATACGCGGTATTTT. Amino acids: CASSVASGRTDTRYF. The chain employs TRBV9 and TRBJ2-3; the match to TRBD2 covers 10 bases. Germline values: CDR1 SGDLS, CDR2 YYNGEE. This CDR3 has 15 amino acids.